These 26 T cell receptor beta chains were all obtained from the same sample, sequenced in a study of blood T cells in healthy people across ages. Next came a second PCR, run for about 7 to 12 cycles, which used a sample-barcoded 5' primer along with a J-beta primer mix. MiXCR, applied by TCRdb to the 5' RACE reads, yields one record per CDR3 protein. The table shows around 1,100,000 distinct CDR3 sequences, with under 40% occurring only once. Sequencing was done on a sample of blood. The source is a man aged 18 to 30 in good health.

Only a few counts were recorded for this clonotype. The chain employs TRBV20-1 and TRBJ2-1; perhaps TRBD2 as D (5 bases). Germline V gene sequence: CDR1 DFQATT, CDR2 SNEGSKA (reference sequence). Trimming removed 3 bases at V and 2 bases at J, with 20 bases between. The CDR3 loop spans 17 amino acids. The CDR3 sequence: CSASGPLRGVTYNEQFF. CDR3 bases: TGCAGTGCTAGTGGGCCCCTACGGGGTGTAACCTACAATGAGCAGTTCTTC.

The CDR3 here is CASSPDFPRTEAFF. CDR3 nucleotide sequence: TGTGCCAGCAGCCCGGACTTCCCTAGAACTGAAGCTTTCTTT. The rearrangement uses TRBV6-5 and TRBJ1-1; D is uncertain. Germline CDR1 and CDR2: MNHEY and SVGAGI. The V and J ends lost 6 bases and 5 bases respectively, with 16 bases between them. The CDR3 length is 14 residues.

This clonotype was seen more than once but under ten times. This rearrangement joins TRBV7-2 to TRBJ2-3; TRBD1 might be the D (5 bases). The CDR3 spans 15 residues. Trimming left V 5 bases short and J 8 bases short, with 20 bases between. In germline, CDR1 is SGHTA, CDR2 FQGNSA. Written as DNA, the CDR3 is TGTGCCAGCAGCATCAACTTCAGGGATCTGGGTACGCAGTATTTT. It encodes CASSINFRDLGTQYF.

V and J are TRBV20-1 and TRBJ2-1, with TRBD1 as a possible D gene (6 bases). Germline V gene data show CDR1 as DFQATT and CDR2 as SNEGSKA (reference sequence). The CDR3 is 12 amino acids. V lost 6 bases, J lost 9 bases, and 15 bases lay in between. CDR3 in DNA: TGCAGTGCCCAGGGGAAGGACGGTGAGCAGTTCTTC. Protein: CSAQGKDGEQFF.

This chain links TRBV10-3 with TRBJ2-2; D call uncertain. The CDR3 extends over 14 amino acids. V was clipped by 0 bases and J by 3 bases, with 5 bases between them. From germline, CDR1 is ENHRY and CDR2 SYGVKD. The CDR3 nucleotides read TGTGCCATCAGTGAGTCGATGGACACCGGGGAGCTGTTTTTT. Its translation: CAISESMDTGELFF.

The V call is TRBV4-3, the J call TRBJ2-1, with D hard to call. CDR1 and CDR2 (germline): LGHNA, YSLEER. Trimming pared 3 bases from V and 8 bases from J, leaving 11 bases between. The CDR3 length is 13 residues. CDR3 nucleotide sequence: TGCGCCAGCAGCCATTCCAGGTTTGATGAGCAGTTCTTC. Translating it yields CASSHSRFDEQFF.

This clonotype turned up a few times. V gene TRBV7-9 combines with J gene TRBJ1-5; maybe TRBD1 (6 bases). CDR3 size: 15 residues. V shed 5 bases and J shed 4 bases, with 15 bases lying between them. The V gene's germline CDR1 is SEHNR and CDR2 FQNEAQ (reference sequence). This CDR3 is CASSPNTGTNQPQHF. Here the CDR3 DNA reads TGTGCCAGCAGCCCTAATACAGGGACTAATCAGCCCCAGCATTTT.

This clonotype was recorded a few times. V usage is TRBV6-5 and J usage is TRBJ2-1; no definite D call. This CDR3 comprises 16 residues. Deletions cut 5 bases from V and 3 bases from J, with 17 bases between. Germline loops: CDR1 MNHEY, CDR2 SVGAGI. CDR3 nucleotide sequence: TGTGCCAGCAGTCTGACTGGGTCCTACAGCTACAATGAGCAGTTCTTC. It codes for CASSLTGSYSYNEQFF.

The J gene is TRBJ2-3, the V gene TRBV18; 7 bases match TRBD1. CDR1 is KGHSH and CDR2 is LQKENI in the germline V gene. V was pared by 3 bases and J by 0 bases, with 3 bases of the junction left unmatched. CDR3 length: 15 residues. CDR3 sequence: CASSPDRTSTDTQYF. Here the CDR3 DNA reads TGTGCCAGCTCACCGGACAGGACTAGCACAGATACGCAGTATTTT.

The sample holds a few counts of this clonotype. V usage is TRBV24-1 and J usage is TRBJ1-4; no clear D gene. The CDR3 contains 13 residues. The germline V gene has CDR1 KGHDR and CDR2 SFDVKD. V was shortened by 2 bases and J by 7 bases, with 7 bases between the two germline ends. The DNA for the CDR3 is TGTGCCACCAGTGATTCCCACAGTGAAAAACTGTTTTTT. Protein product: CATSDSHSEKLFF.

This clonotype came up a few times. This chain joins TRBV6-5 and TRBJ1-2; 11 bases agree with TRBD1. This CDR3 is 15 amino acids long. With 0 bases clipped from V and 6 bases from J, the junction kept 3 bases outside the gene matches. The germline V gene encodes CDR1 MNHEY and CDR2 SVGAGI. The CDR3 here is CASSYSGQGGDGYTF. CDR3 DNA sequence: TGTGCCAGCAGTTACTCGGGACAGGGGGGCGATGGCTACACCTTC.

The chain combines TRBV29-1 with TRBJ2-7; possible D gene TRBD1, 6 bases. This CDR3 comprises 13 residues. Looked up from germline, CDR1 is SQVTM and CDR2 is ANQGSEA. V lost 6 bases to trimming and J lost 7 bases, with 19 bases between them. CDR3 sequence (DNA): TGCAGCGTGCAAGGGGGAACCTACAATGAGCAGTACTTC. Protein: CSVQGGTYNEQYF.

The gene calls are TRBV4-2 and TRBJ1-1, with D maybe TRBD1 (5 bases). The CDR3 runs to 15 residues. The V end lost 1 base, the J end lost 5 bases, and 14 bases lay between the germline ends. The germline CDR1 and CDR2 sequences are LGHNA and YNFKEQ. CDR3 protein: CASSQAQGSGTEAFF. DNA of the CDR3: TGTGCCAGCAGCCAAGCCCAGGGAAGTGGGACTGAAGCTTTCTTT.

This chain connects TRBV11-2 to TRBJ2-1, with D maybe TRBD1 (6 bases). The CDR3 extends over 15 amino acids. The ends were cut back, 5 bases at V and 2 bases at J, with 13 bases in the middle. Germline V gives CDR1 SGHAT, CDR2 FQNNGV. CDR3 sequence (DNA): TGTGCCAGCAGCGTCCGGGACATCCCCTACAATGAGCAGTTCTTC. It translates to CASSVRDIPYNEQFF.

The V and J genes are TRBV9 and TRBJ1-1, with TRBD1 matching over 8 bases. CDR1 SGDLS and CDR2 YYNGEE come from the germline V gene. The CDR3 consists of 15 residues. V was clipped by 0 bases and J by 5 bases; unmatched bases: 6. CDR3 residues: CASSVEGQGGTEAFF. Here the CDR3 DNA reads TGTGCCAGCAGCGTAGAAGGACAGGGCGGGACTGAAGCTTTCTTT.

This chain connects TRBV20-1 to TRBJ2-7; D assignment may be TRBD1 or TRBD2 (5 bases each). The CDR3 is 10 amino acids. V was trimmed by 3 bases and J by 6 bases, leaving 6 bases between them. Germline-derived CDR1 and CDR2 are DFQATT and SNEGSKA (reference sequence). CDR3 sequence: CSASGAEQYF. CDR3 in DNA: TGCAGTGCTAGCGGGGCCGAGCAGTACTTC.

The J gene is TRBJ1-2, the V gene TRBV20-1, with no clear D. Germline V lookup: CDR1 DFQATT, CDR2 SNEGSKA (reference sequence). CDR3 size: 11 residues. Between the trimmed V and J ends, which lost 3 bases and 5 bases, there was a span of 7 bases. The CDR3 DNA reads TGCAGTGCTAGTCACATTTATGGCTACACCTTC. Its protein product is CSASHIYGYTF.

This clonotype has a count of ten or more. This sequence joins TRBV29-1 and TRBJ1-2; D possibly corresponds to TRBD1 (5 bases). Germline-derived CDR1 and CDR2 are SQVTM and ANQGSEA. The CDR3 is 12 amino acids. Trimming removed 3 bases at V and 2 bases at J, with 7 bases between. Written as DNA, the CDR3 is TGCAGCGTTGAGCAGGGAAACTATGGCTACACCTTC. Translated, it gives CSVEQGNYGYTF.

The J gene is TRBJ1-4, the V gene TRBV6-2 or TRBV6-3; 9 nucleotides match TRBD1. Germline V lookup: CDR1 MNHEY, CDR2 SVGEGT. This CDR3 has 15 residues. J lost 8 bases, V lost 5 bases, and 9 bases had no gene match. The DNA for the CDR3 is TGTGCCAGCAGTCCCTGGACAGGGGTAGAAGAAAAACTGTTTTTT. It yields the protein CASSPWTGVEEKLFF.

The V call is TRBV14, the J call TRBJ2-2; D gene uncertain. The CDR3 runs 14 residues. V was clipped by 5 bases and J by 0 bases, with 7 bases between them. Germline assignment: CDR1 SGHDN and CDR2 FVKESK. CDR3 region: CASSISPNTGELFF. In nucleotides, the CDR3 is TGTGCCAGCAGCATATCCCCGAACACCGGGGAGCTGTTTTTT.

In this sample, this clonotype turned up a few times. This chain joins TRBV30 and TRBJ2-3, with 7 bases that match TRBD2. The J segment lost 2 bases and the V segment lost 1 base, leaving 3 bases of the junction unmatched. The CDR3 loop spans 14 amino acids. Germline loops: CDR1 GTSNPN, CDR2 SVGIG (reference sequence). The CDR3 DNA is TGTGCCTGGAGTGGGGGGGGAAACACAGATACGCAGTATTTT. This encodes CAWSGGGNTDTQYF.

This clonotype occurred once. This chain's CDR3 is CATSDLEPQGLGELFF. The CDR3 DNA is TGTGCCACCAGTGATTTAGAGCCACAGGGACTGGGGGAGCTGTTTTTT. V usage is TRBV24-1 and J usage is TRBJ2-2; D may match TRBD1 or TRBD2 (6 bases each). The CDR3 has 16 residues. The V gene's germline CDR1 is KGHDR and CDR2 SFDVKD. The V end was cut by 1 base, the J end by 8 bases, with 16 bases between.

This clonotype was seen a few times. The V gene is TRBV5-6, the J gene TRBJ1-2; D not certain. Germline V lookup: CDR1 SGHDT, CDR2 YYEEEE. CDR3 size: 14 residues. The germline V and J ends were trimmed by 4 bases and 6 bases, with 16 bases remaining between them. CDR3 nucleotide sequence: TGTGCCAGCAGCCCAATCGAGGAACGGCATGGCTACACCTTC. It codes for CASSPIEERHGYTF.

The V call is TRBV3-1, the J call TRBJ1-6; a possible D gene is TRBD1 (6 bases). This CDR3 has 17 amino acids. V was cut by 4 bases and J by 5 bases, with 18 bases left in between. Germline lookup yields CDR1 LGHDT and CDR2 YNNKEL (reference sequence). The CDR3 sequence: CASSPVGGRGNNSPLHF. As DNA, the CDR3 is TGTGCCAGCAGCCCCGTCGGGGGCCGAGGGAATAATTCACCCCTCCACTTT.

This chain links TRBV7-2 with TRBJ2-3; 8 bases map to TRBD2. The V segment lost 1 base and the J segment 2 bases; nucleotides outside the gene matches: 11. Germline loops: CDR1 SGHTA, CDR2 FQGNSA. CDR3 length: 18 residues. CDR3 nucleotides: TGTGCCAGCAGCTTAGTAGTGTTTGGCGGGGGGAACACAGATACGCAGTATTTT. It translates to CASSLVVFGGGNTDTQYF. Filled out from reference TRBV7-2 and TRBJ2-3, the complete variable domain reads GAGVSQSPSNKVTEKGKDVELRCDPISGHTALYWYRQSLGQGLEFLIYFQGNSAPDKSGLPSDRFSAERTGGSVSTLTIQRTQQEDSAVYLCASSLVVFGGGNTDTQYFGPGTRLTVL.

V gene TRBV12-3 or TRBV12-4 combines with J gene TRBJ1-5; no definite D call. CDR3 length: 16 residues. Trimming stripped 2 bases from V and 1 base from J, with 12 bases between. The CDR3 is CASSLNQEGSNQPQHF. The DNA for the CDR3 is TGTGCCAGCAGTTTAAACCAGGAGGGAAGCAATCAGCCCCAGCATTTT.